The 23 T cell receptor beta chains below all came from one sample that was sequenced in a study of T cell repertoires in cytomegalovirus infection. Their specific antigens are unknown. TCRdb analysed the reads with MiXCR anew, one entry per CDR3 protein. Of approximately 500,000 distinct CDR3 sequences listed, 25% to 35% are singletons. This sample comprised cultured PBMCs, obtained from culture after CMV antigen stimulation. These receptors were obtained from a human donor in good health (CMV status not recorded). Some clones in this sample may be carry-over from other donors' samples.

This clonotype was seen a handful of times. The chain couples TRBV6-4 to TRBJ2-7, with TRBD2 matching 8 bases. The ends lost 8 bases at V and 2 bases at J; junction bases unmatched: 14. CDR3 length: 16 amino acids. Germline lookup yields CDR1 MRHNA and CDR2 SNTAGT. CDR3 DNA sequence: TGTGCCAGCCGCGGGACTAGGCACACCGTTGCCTACGAGCAGTACTTC. Amino acids: CASRGTRHTVAYEQYF.

A few counts support this clonotype. The gene calls are TRBV4-1 and TRBJ1-6, with TRBD1 as a possible D gene (5 bases). This CDR3 is 15 amino acids long. CDR1 is MGHRA, CDR2 YSYEKL, per germline. Trimming cost V 1 base and J 5 bases, with 9 bases left between them. CDR3 loop: CASSQGTTNNSPLHF. CDR3 bases: TGCGCCAGCAGCCAAGGGACAACTAATAATTCACCCCTCCACTTT.

This clonotype was counted ten times or more. J is TRBJ2-4 and V is TRBV12-3 or TRBV12-4, with a weak D call TRBD2 (6 bases). This CDR3 contains 16 residues. Trimming left V 5 bases short and J 4 bases short, with 18 bases between. The CDR3 bases are TGTGCCAGCAGTCCCCCTCGGGGGTATGGTAAAAACATTCAGTACTTC. Its protein product is CASSPPRGYGKNIQYF.

V gene TRBV20-1 combines with J gene TRBJ2-1; TRBD2 agrees at 14 bases. The CDR3 sequence is 17 residues long. CDR1 is DFQATT, CDR2 SNEGSKA, per germline (reference sequence). Trimming removed 5 bases from V and 9 bases from J; junction bases left unmatched: 15. CDR3 amino acids: CSAPGSGTSGSLPEQFF. CDR3 in DNA: TGCAGTGCTCCGGGGTCCGGGACTAGCGGGAGTTTGCCTGAGCAGTTCTTC.

J is TRBJ2-1 and V is TRBV11-2; 9 bases are a match to TRBD2. Germline V gives CDR1 SGHAT, CDR2 FQNNGV. The length of the CDR3 is 15 residues. The junction had 3 bases not matched to a gene; V was cut back by 1 base and J by 5 bases. For the CDR3, the DNA is TGTGCCAGCAGCTTAGTTAGCGGGAGAAACAATGAGCAGTTCTTC. Translating gives CASSLVSGRNNEQFF.

This clonotype was found a few times. The genes are TRBV24-1 and TRBJ2-3; D possibly uses TRBD1 or TRBD2 (6 bases each). Trimming shortened V by 7 bases and J by 0 bases, and 10 bases separated the two germline ends. Looked up from germline, CDR1 is KGHDR and CDR2 is SFDVKD. This CDR3 is built from 14 residues. The CDR3 here is CATSGGSSTDTQYF. The CDR3 DNA reads as TGTGCCACCAGCGGGGGCAGTAGCACAGATACGCAGTATTTT.

The chain uses TRBV20-1 and TRBJ2-1; 8 nucleotides agree with TRBD2. V lost 3 bases and J lost 0; bases outside the gene matches: 4. CDR1 DFQATT and CDR2 SNEGSKA come from the germline V gene (reference sequence). The CDR3 contains 15 residues. The CDR3 is CSASRLAGSYNEQFF. The CDR3 DNA follows: TGCAGTGCTAGTAGGCTAGCGGGCTCCTACAATGAGCAGTTCTTC.

The chain joins TRBV5-1 to TRBJ2-1, with 7 bases matching TRBD2. CDR3 length: 16 residues. Unmatched junction bases numbered 3, after V lost 0 bases and J lost 0 bases. Germline CDR1 reads SGHRS; CDR2 reads YFSETQ. The CDR3, as DNA: TGCGCCAGCAGCTTGGCGGGAGGCCTCTCCTACAATGAGCAGTTCTTC. Its translation: CASSLAGGLSYNEQFF. Full variable domain (outside the CDR3, taken from reference TRBV5-1 and TRBJ2-1): KAGVTQTPRYLIKTRGQQVTLSCSPISGHRSVSWYQQTPGQGLQFLFEYFSETQRNKGNFPGRFSGRQFSNSRSEMNVSTLELGDSALYLCASSLAGGLSYNEQFFGPGTRLTVL.

There are a few counts of this clonotype. The J gene is TRBJ2-5, the V gene TRBV4-1, with D perhaps TRBD2 (5 bases). V gave up 0 bases and J gave up 2 bases, with 10 bases separating them. Per germline, CDR1 MGHRA and CDR2 YSYEKL. The CDR3 totals 15 residues. DNA of the CDR3: TGCGCCAGCAGCCAAGATAGGAGGTTACAAGAGACCCAGTACTTC. Its translation is CASSQDRRLQETQYF.

This rearrangement joins TRBV20-1 to TRBJ1-1; TRBD1 matches 7 bases. CDR1 and CDR2 (germline): DFQATT, SNEGSKA (reference sequence). The CDR3 extends over 13 amino acids. The V segment lost 1 base and the J segment 5 bases; nucleotides outside the gene matches: 4. The CDR3 nucleotides are TGCAGTGCTAGAGCCCAGGGGGATACTGAAGCTTTCTTT. Protein product: CSARAQGDTEAFF.

This clonotype showed up just a few times. The gene calls are TRBV7-9 and TRBJ2-6, with 9 positions matching TRBD1. CDR1 SEHNR and CDR2 FQNEAQ come from the germline V gene (reference sequence). The trim removed 5 bases at V and 1 base at J, leaving 6 bases unmatched. This CDR3 region has 17 residues. CDR3 nucleotide sequence: TGTGCCAGCAGCCCCCGGACAGGGGTGTCTGGGGCCAACGTCCTGACTTTC. Translated, it gives CASSPRTGVSGANVLTF.

The CDR3 sequence: CASSLVVGRPNEQFF. The CDR3 region has the DNA TGTGCCAGCAGCTTAGTCGTCGGGAGGCCTAATGAGCAGTTCTTC. V and J are TRBV7-2 and TRBJ2-1; TRBD2 agrees at 7 bases. V was pared by 1 base and J by 7 bases, with 7 bases of the junction left unmatched. The CDR3 totals 15 residues. Germline assignment: CDR1 SGHTA and CDR2 FQGNSA.

The table lists this clonotype with a few counts. The chain joins TRBV7-2 to TRBJ2-5; the D is unclear. V was clipped by 7 bases and J by 4 bases, with 16 bases between them. Germline V gives CDR1 SGHTA, CDR2 FQGNSA. The CDR3 sequence is 14 residues long. The CDR3 DNA is TGTGCCAGCACCTTGGCCCTGCGTCGAGAGACCCAGTACTTC. The encoded protein is CASTLALRRETQYF. Full variable domain (rest looked up from reference TRBV7-2 and TRBJ2-5): GAGVSQSPSNKVTEKGKDVELRCDPISGHTALYWYRQSLGQGLEFLIYFQGNSAPDKSGLPSDRFSAERTGGSVSTLTIQRTQQEDSAVYLCASTLALRRETQYFGPGTRLLVL.

The CDR3 loop reads CASNGRDLNQPQHF. The CDR3 DNA follows: TGTGCCAGCAACGGCAGGGACCTCAATCAGCCCCAGCATTTT. The chain has TRBV6-2 or TRBV6-3 and TRBJ1-5, with TRBD1 as a possible D gene (5 bases). This CDR3 contains 14 residues. The V and J ends lost 7 bases and 3 bases respectively, with 13 bases between them. Germline loops: CDR1 MNHEY, CDR2 SVGEGT.

There are a few counts of this clonotype. This chain joins TRBV3-1 and TRBJ2-5; possibly TRBD2 for D (5 bases). The CDR3 contains 16 residues. Trimming took 3 bases from V and 4 from J, leaving 18 bases between them. The germline V gene has CDR1 LGHDT and CDR2 YNNKEL (reference sequence). The CDR3 spells CASSQGDSLWVETQYF. The CDR3 region has the DNA TGTGCCAGCAGCCAGGGAGACTCCTTATGGGTAGAGACCCAGTACTTC.

The V and J genes are TRBV6-1 and TRBJ1-2, with 8 positions matching TRBD1. With 5 bases clipped from V and 4 bases from J, the junction kept 12 bases outside the gene matches. Germline CDR1 MNHNS, CDR2 SASEGT. This CDR3 has 16 amino acids. CDR3 residues: CASSPTTGTGAYGYTF. The CDR3, as DNA: TGTGCCAGCAGTCCCACTACCGGGACAGGAGCCTATGGCTACACCTTC.

This clonotype has just a few counts. J is TRBJ2-3 and V is TRBV4-1; tentative D call: TRBD1 (6 bases). V shed 1 base and J shed 4 bases, with 9 bases lying between them. The CDR3 contains 14 residues. CDR1 MGHRA and CDR2 YSYEKL come from the germline V gene. CDR3 sequence (DNA): TGCGCCAGCAGCCAAGTCCAGGGGTCAGATACGCAGTATTTT. This translates into CASSQVQGSDTQYF.

The chain employs TRBV6-5 and TRBJ1-1; the D is unclear. V was clipped by 6 bases and J by 1 base, with 15 bases between them. The CDR3 consists of 15 residues. Germline V CDR1 and CDR2: MNHEY, SVGAGI. CDR3 protein: CASRRAQTWNTEAFF. The DNA for the CDR3 is TGTGCCAGCAGGCGAGCCCAAACCTGGAACACTGAAGCTTTCTTT.

This clonotype was detected once. This rearrangement joins TRBV27 to TRBJ1-5, with 8 bases that match TRBD1. The germline CDR1 and CDR2 sequences are MNHEY and SMNVEV (reference sequence). The CDR3 extends over 14 amino acids. V was pared by 4 bases and J by 3 bases, with 2 bases of the junction left unmatched. The CDR3 DNA is TGTGCCAGCAGTTCGACAGGGGTCAATCAGCCCCAGCATTTT. Protein: CASSSTGVNQPQHF.

The J gene is TRBJ2-7, the V gene TRBV12-3 or TRBV12-4; 7 nucleotides align to TRBD1. CDR3 length: 13 amino acids. V dropped 5 bases and J dropped 2; count of bases not matched to a gene: 3. For the CDR3, the DNA is TGTGCCAGCAGTCCAGGACAGGCCTACGAGCAGTACGTC. Translating it yields CASSPGQAYEQYV.

The chain combines TRBV20-1 with TRBJ2-5; 7 bases line up with TRBD2. Germline V lookup: CDR1 DFQATT, CDR2 SNEGSKA (reference sequence). The junction had 14 bases not matched to a gene; V was cut back by 5 bases and J by 5 bases. The CDR3 length is 15 residues. The CDR3 protein is CSAPTGGEGPETQYF. In DNA, the CDR3 is TGCAGTGCTCCTACTGGAGGGGAGGGCCCTGAGACCCAGTACTTC.

Remarks on this clonotype: Relative to the germline gene, one junction end is altered; a read error may explain this. V gene TRBV20-1 combines with J gene TRBJ2-5, with D possibly being TRBD1 (8 bases). Germline V CDR1 and CDR2: DFQATT, SNEGSKA (reference sequence). The CDR3 extends over 15 amino acids. In nucleotides, the CDR3 is TGCAGTGCCAGAGGACTACAGGGGGGGTTAGAGACCCAGTACTTC. This encodes CSARGLQGGLETQYF.

The chain joins TRBV20-1 to TRBJ2-3, with TRBD2 matching over 9 bases. CDR1 is DFQATT and CDR2 is SNEGSKA in the germline V gene (reference sequence). The CDR3 has 14 residues. V was clipped by 3 bases and J by 3 bases; unmatched bases: 4. CDR3 amino acids: CSASRREGTDTQYF. The CDR3 coding sequence is TGCAGTGCTAGTCGGCGGGAGGGGACAGATACGCAGTATTTT.